This T cell receptor beta chain was sequenced for a study of technical replicates of blood from several donors (dated by TCRdb to about 2017). There are 14 amino acids in the CDR3, from cysteine to phenylalanine inclusive. The only DNA kept is the CDR3, 42 bases in frame from the first base. CDR1 and CDR2 are drawn from the germline V gene: LGHNA, YSLEER. V has 0 bases trimmed and J has 8 bases trimmed; junction bases matching no gene number 6. To note about this clone: What antigen it recognizes has not been identified. Base qualities are missing; no much larger clone stands one base away.

The library was built by means of the immunoSEQ multiplex PCR assay. This is the immuneACCESS table as TCRdb keeps it, with only in-frame sequences that have V and J called. A part of the clones is gone; compared with another copy, unresolved V genes explain less than half, and the rest is unexplained. The sample table records tens of thousands of clones; less than 99% of these occur just once. The ten most abundant clones make up around 0.22% of the sample. The rearrangement joined TRBV4-3 to TRBJ1-2; 7 middle bases align to TRBD1. The source is a human donor in good health. The sequencing sample was made of T cells isolated from PBMCs. The CDR3 region: CASSQEMAGGGYTF. The DNA sequence is TGCGCCAGCAGCCAAGAGATGGCAGGGGGAGGCTACACCTTC.